This T cell receptor (beta chain) was obtained from a study of patients and donors after allogeneic stem cell transplantation. CDR1 is SGDLS, CDR2 YYNGEE, per germline. The CDR3 contains 16 residues. V gave up 0 bases and J gave up 8 bases, with 20 bases separating them. TCRdb re-called the RT-PCR reads with MiXCR, one entry per CDR3 protein. The repertoire has 190,000 or so distinct CDR3 sequences, about 40% of them found once; the top ten carry approximately 30%. The V and J genes are TRBV9 and TRBJ1-2; D call uncertain. This sequence was found in a human donor who was either an allogeneic HSCT recipient or a stem cell or donor lymphocyte infusion donor (not recorded which). It is not recorded whose cells these are; they may come from a transplant donor. What was sequenced was blood, either unsorted or a sorted T cell fraction (not recorded which). DNA for the CDR3: TGTGCCAGCAGCGTAGTTGCCGGTCAAAAGCTGGGAGGCTACACCTTC. This gives the protein CASSVVAGQKLGGYTF.